One and the same sample provided the 5 T cell receptor beta chains below, sequenced in a study of blood T cells in healthy people across ages. PCR was performed a second time for roughly 6 to 12 cycles using a sample-barcoded 5' primer and a J-beta primer mix. TCRdb itself ran the 5' RACE reads through MiXCR, one entry per CDR3 protein. Counted here are fewer than 1.5 million distinct CDR3 sequences, 35% to 45% occurring once; the ten biggest clones make up 7.9%. Source material: blood. The receptor set was obtained from a woman younger than 35 in good health.

The chain recombines TRBV2 with TRBJ1-5; no clear D. The V and J ends lost 7 bases and 3 bases respectively, with 10 bases between them. This CDR3 contains 13 residues. Germline lookup yields CDR1 SNHLY and CDR2 FYNNEI. CDR3 nucleotide sequence: TGTGCCAGCAACACTGGCCCCAATCAGCCCCAGCATTTT. Its protein product is CASNTGPNQPQHF.

There are a few counts of this clonotype. CDR3 coding DNA: TGTGCCAGCAGCGTAGGTCTTCTATCCGAGACCCAGTACTTC. Amino acid sequence: CASSVGLLSETQYF. This sequence joins TRBV9 and TRBJ2-5; D not resolved. The CDR3 sequence is 14 residues long. In germline, CDR1 is SGDLS, CDR2 YYNGEE. V lost 0 bases to trimming and J lost 5 bases, with 11 bases between them. The full variable domain, rest sourced from reference TRBV9 and TRBJ2-5, is DSGVTQTPKHLITATGQRVTLRCSPRSGDLSVYWYQQSLDQGLQFLIQYYNGEERAKGNILERFSAQQFPDLHSELNLSSLELGDSALYFCASSVGLLSETQYFGPGTRLLVL.

The J gene is TRBJ2-1, the V gene TRBV3-1; D call uncertain. Trimming cost V 2 bases and J 5 bases, with 7 bases left between them. The CDR3 runs to 13 residues. Germline CDR1 is LGHDT and CDR2 is YNNKEL (reference sequence). The CDR3 spells CASSQLWDNEQFF. CDR3 in DNA: TGTGCCAGCAGCCAATTATGGGACAATGAGCAGTTCTTC.

The rearrangement links TRBV20-1 to TRBJ2-2; TRBD1 matches 8 bases. The CDR3 spans 15 residues. V lost 4 bases, J lost 4 bases, and 8 bases stayed unmatched. The germline V gene encodes CDR1 DFQATT and CDR2 SNEGSKA (reference sequence). CDR3 sequence (DNA): TGCAGTGCTATACAGGGGGAGGTGGGCACCGGGGAGCTGTTTTTT. It encodes CSAIQGEVGTGELFF.

This clonotype was counted between two and nine times. The chain is built from TRBV27 and TRBJ2-7; weak D call: TRBD1 (5 bases). V was trimmed by 3 bases and J by 1 base, leaving 16 bases between them. The CDR3 totals 16 residues. The germline V gene encodes CDR1 MNHEY and CDR2 SMNVEV (reference sequence). CDR3 loop: CASSFLGQMSSYEQYF. Written as DNA, the CDR3 is TGTGCCAGCAGTTTCCTCGGACAAATGTCATCCTACGAGCAGTACTTC.